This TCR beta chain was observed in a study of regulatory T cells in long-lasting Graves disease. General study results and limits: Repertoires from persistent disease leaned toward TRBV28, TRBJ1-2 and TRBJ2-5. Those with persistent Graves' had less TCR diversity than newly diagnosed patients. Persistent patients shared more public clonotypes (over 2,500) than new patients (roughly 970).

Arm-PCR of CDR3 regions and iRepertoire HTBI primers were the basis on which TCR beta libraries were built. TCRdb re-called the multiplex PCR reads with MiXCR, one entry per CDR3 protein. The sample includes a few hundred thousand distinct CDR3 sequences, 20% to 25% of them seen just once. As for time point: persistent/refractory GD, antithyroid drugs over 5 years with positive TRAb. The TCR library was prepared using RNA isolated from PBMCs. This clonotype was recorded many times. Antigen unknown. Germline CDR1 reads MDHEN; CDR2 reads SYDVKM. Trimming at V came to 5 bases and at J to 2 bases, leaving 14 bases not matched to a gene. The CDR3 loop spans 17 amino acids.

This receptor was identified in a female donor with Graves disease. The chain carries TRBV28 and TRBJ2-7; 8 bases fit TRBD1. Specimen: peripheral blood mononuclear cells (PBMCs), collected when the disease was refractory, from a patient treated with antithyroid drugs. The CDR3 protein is CASSVRLGQEETYEQYF. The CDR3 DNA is TGTGCCAGCAGTGTCCGCCTGGGACAGGAAGAAACCTACGAGCAGTACTTC.